This is a list of T cell receptor beta chains from one sample in a study of blood T cell repertoires in COVID-19. Clones were read by immunoSEQ multiplex PCR, and TCRdb kept only the in-frame ones, dropping some. The profile covers about 480,000 clones, with approximately 88% appearing a single time and about 1.7% taken by the ten largest. The sample comprised PBMCs or T cells enriched from blood (not recorded which). Receptors were obtained from a woman in her thirties or forties who had recovered from COVID-19. CDR3s include the opening cysteine and the closing phenylalanine or tryptophan. Each record gives: V gene, CDR3 protein.

TRBV5-6 | CASSSRLGGRAYEQYF
TRBV19 | CASRLEGPVVVGYTF
TRBV7-2 | CASSSRTRGNEQFF
TRBV4-1 | CASTSGGGVDGYTF
TRBV19 | CASTPGRLAGGRGETQYF
TRBV3-1/TRBV3-2 | CASSQDLQGPGANVLTF
TRBV5-1 | CASSLDTRAIYF
TRBV5-1 | CASSLGQENTEAFF
TRBV4-3 | CASSQVGRNTEAFF
TRBV5-1 | CASSSGGGGEQYF
TRBV7-8 | CASSYRQGTETQYF
TRBV6-5 | CASSHKNIRHTEAFF
TRBV2 | CASRLQGNEQFF
TRBV19 | CASSTNRGRGNQPQHF
TRBV7-2 | CASNPGGQGHSPLHF
TRBV4-1 | CASSQDRLAGGWQYF
TRBV5-1 | CASRGGTGEETQYF
TRBV7-2 | CASSLVAGGHNEQFF
TRBV18 | CASSPVPPTRPDEQYF
TRBV7-9 | CASSLVSGSLLEQFF
TRBV27 | CASSPKALLAGSTDTQYF
TRBV7-9 | CASSTFAAGARETQYF
TRBV27 | CASSPQQGFSGNTIYF
TRBV7-2 | CASSGDRGSYEQYF
TRBV6-2/TRBV6-3 | CASSSRDRAVDGYTF
TRBV5-6 | CASSWGGPSRTGELFF
TRBV25-1 | CASSDREGGQPQHF
TRBV5-8 | CASSFKGTEDQPQHF
TRBV5-1 | CASSASGPPTGELFF
TRBV7-9 | CASSLVSGNEQYF
TRBV6-5 | CASSYGPENIQYF
TRBV10-3 | CAISGAPGPDGYTF
TRBV7-2 | CASSSRAGGPGETQYF
TRBV4-3 | CASSQIDTPNYGYTF
TRBV7-2 | CASSFLRGHEQYF
TRBV19 | CASSIVRQGIRNQPQHF
TRBV3-1/TRBV3-2 | CASSQRQGNGYTF
TRBV7-2 | CASSLTGMVETQYF
TRBV6-2/TRBV6-3 | CASSPTGTGNYGYTF
TRBV15 | CATSRGQGGEKLFF
TRBV19 | CASSIGTGGSQQYF
TRBV19 | CASSDRGQGYGYTF
TRBV6-4 | CASSLREGENNEQFF
TRBV29-1 | CSVMGSAGAVKDPDTQYF
TRBV12-3/TRBV12-4 | CASSPAGGEQYF
TRBV10-3 | CAISESQGEAFF
TRBV19 | CASSPRSYNEQFF
TRBV5-1 | CASSNGQLAGSPLHF
TRBV12-3/TRBV12-4 | CASSLATSGGYTF
TRBV25-1 | CASSEYSAQNSPLHF
TRBV5-6 | CASSPRLGANVLTF
TRBV11-3 | CASRHDRVYNEQFF
TRBV29-1 | CSVREPGYEQYF
TRBV6-5 | CASNWGADTQYF
TRBV2 | CASSGTGSGGGNTIYF
TRBV7-6 | CASSERRNTEAFF
TRBV5-1 | CASSRTSGSGETQYF
TRBV5-1 | CASSLGQGVSEAFF
TRBV29-1 | CSVEGTSAYNEQFF
TRBV19 | CASSIRQPNQPQHF